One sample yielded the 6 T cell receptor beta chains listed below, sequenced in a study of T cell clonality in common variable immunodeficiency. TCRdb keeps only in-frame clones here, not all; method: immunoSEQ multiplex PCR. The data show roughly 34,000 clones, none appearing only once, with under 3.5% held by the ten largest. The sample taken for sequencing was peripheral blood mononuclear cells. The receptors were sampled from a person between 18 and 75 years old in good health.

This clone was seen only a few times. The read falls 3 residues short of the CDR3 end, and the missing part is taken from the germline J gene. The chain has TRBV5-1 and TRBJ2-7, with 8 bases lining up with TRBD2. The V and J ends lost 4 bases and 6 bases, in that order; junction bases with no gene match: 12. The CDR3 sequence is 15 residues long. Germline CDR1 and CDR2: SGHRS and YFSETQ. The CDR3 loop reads CASSTGGSGISEQYF. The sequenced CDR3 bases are TGCGCCAGCAGCACCGGGGGTAGCGGGATAAGCGAG. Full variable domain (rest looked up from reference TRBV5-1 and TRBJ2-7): KAGVTQTPRYLIKTRGQQVTLSCSPISGHRSVSWYQQTPGQGLQFLFEYFSETQRNKGNFPGRFSGRQFSNSRSEMNVSTLELGDSALYLCASSTGGSGISEQYFGPGTRLTVT.

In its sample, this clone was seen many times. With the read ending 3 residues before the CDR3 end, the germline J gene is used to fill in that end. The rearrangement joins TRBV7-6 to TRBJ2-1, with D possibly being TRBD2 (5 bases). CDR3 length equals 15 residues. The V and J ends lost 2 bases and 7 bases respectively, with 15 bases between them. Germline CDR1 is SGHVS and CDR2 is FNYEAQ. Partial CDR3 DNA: TGTGCCAGCAGCTTAAGCGGACTTGCGTCAAATGAG. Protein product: CASSLSGLASNE. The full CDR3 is CASSLSGLASNEQFF.

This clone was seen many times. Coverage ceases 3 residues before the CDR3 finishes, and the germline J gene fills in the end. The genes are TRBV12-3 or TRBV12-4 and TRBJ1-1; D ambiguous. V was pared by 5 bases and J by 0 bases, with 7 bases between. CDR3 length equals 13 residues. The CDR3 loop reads CASSLRVNTEAFF. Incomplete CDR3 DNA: TGTGCCAGCAGTCTCCGTGTGAACACTGAA.

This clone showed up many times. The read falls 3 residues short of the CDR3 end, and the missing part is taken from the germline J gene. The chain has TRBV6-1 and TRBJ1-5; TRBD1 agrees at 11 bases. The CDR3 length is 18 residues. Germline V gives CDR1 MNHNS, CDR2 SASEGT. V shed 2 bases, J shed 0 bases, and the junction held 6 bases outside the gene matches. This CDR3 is CASSERGQGVYSNQPQHF. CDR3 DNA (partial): TGTGCCAGCAGTGAAAGGGGACAGGGGGTTTATAGCAATCAGCCC.

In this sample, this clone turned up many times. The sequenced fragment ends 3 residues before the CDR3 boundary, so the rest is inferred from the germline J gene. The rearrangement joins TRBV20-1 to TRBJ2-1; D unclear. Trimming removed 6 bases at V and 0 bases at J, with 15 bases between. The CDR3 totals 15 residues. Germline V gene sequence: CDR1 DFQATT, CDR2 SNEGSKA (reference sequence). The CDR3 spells CSAVSQGYSYNEQFF. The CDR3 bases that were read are TGCAGTGCGGTCTCTCAAGGGTACTCCTACAATGAG.

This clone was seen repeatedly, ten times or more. CDR3 DNA (partial): TGCAGTGCTCCACATCCCTCAAGACAGGGGAGTAGGTGGGACGAG. This sequence encodes CSAPHPSRQGSRWDE. The entire CDR3 reads CSAPHPSRQGSRWDEQYF. This rearrangement joins TRBV20-1 to TRBJ2-7; 8 nucleotides match TRBD1. The read comes to an end 3 residues before the CDR3 does, leaving the germline J gene to fill in the end. Germline-derived CDR1 and CDR2 are DFQATT and SNEGSKA (reference sequence). The CDR3 is 18 amino acids. Germline trimming cut 5 bases from V and 5 bases from J; bases unmatched to any gene: 23.